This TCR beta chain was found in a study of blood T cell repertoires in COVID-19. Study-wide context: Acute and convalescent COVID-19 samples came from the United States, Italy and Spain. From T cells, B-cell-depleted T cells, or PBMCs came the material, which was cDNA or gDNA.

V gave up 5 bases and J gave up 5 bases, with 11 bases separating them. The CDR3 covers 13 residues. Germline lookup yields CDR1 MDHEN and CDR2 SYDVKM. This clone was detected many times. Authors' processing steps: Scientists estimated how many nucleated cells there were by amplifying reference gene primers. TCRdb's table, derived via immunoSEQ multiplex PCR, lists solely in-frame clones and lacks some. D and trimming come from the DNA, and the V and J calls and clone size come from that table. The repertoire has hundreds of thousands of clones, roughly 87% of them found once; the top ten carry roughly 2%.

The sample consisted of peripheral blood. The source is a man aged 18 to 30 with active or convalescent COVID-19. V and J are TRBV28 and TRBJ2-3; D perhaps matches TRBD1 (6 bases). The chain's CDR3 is CASSLTGRDTQYF. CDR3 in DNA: TGTGCCAGCAGTCTGACAGGAAGAGATACGCAGTATTTT.